The entry below describes one TCR beta chain. It lacks a known antigen. Nothing much larger sits one base from this clone, and base qualities are not available. Reading from cysteine to phenylalanine, the CDR3 counts 15 amino acids. The retained sequence is limited to the CDR3, 45 bases, with the frame set at the first base. Trimming takes 3 bases from V and 2 bases from J, and the germline ends sit 12 bases apart. The CDR1 and CDR2 encoded by the germline V gene (reference sequence) are MNHEY and SMNVEV. The data were obtained in a study of response to subunit inactivated influenza vaccine (dated by TCRdb to the late 2010s). General notes on the study: Deep quantitative T cell receptor repertoire profiling was used in the study to track responses to a trivalent subunit inactivated influenza vaccine.

The paper as a whole reports these results and caveats: It was suggested by the authors that each seasonal influenza vaccination may recruit only a limited number of new T cells.

Library construction relied on RT-PCR. Instrument used: Illumina HiSeq 2500. The raw public reads went through TCRdb reprocessing: fastp at Q25, MiXCR clone calling, in-frame beta chains kept. Identical CDR3 proteins give one entry, which carries the most common genes and DNA. For this sample the table gives about 800,000 distinct CDR3 sequences, of which 21% were detected only once. Roughly 10% of the sample is held by the ten biggest clonotypes. The sample here was PBMCs from blood, taken roughly 5 days after vaccination. Here the chain combines TRBV27 and TRBJ2-3, with an unclear D gene assignment. The sequence came from a man aged 50 to 60 who received an inactivated influenza vaccine. Donor details come from another sample of the same person, matched by shared clones. The base sequence is TGTGCCAGCAGTTTTACGGCTCAATCCACAGATACGCAGTATTTT. It specifies CASSFTAQSTDTQYF.